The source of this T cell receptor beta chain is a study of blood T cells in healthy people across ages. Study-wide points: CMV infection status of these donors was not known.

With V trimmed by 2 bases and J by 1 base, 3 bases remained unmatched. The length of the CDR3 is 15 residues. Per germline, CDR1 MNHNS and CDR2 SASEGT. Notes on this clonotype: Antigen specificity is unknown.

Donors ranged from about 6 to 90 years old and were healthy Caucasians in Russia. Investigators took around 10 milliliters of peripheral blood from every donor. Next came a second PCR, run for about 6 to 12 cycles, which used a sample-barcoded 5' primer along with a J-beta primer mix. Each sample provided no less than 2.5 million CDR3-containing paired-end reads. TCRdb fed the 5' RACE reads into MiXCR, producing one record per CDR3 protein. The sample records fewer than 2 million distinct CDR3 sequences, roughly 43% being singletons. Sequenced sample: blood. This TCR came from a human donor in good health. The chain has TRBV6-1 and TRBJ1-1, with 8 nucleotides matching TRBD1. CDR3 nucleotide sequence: TGTGCCAGCAGTGAATTAGGACAGGGGAACACTGAAGCTTTCTTT. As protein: CASSELGQGNTEAFF.